This TCR beta chain emerged from a study of blood T cell repertoires in COVID-19. TCRdb's table, derived via immunoSEQ multiplex PCR, lists solely in-frame clones and lacks some. The sample shows a few hundred thousand clones, approximately 88% of them seen only once. Trimming cost V 5 bases and J 4 bases; bases outside gene matches: 8. The CDR3 covers 15 residues. Germline CDR1 is SNHLY and CDR2 is FYNNEI. Sequenced input: PBMCs or T cells enriched from blood (not recorded which). This TCR was recovered from a woman under 30 who had recovered from COVID-19. V usage is TRBV2 and J usage is TRBJ1-3; 7 bases are shared with TRBD1. The chain's CDR3 is CASSLQGVEGNTIYF. In DNA, the CDR3 is TGTGCCAGCAGTCTTCAGGGGGTTGAGGGAAACACCATATATTTT.